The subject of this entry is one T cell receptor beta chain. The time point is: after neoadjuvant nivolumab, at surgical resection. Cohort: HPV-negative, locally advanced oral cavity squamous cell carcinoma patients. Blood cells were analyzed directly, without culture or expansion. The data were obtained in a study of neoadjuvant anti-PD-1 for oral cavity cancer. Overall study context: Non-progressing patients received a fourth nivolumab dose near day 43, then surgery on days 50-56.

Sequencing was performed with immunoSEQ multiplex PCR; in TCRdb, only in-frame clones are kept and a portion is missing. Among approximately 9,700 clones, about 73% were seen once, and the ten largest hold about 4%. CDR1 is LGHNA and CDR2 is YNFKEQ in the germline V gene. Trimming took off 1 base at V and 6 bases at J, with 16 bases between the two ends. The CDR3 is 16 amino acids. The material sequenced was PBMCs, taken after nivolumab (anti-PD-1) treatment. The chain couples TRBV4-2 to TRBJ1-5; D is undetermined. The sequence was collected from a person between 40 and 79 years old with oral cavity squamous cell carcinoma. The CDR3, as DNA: TGTGCCAGCAGCCAAGTGGGCGTAGGAGGCGGTCAGCCCCAGCATTTT. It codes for CASSQVGVGGGQPQHF.